A selection of T cell receptor beta chains follows, all from one sample in a study of blood T cell repertoires in COVID-19. The method was immunoSEQ multiplex PCR; TCRdb's version includes in-frame clones alone and lacks a portion of them. The sample shows tens of thousands of clones, about 91% of them seen only once. Sequences were obtained from peripheral blood. The receptors come from a human donor with active COVID-19. The donor label of this sample is uncertain. CDR3s include the opening cysteine and the closing phenylalanine or tryptophan. D genes are given only for firm matches. Clone size appears in some rows only: once, few, many, or a class for an expanded clone.

d_call,v_call,clone_size,j_call,cdr3_aa,cdr3_nt
-,TRBV5-1,medium-sized,TRBJ1-1,CASSLAGNTEAFF,TGCGCCAGCAGCTTGGCCGGGAACACTGAAGCTTTCTTT
TRBD1,TRBV7-9,once,TRBJ2-2,CATPPNDRGTTGELFF,TGTGCCACCCCCCCGAATGACAGGGGAACCACCGGGGAGCTGTTTTTT
-,TRBV2,-,TRBJ1-4,CASSEDGGNEKLFF,TGTGCCAGCAGTGAAGACGGGGGTAATGAAAAACTGTTTTTT
TRBD1,TRBV27,once,TRBJ2-7,CASSRGQGAYEQYF,TGTGCCAGCAGTAGGGGACAGGGGGCTTACGAGCAGTACTTC
-,TRBV6-2/TRBV6-3,-,TRBJ1-4,CASSYDRGETPTNEKLFF,TGTGCCAGCAGTTACGACAGAGGAGAGACTCCAACTAATGAAAAACTGTTTTTT
TRBD1,TRBV18,-,TRBJ1-3,CASSPLGQGEISGNTIYF,TGTGCCAGCTCACCGCTGGGACAGGGAGAGATCTCTGGAAACACCATATATTTT
-,TRBV4-1,-,TRBJ2-2,CASSQDELVGELFF,TGCGCCAGCAGCCAAGACGAGCTTGTCGGGGAGCTGTTTTTT
TRBD2,TRBV2,-,TRBJ2-2,CASSTRRGDPRGTGELFF,TGTGCCAGCTCTACTAGGCGGGGGGACCCTCGAGGGACCGGGGAGCTGTTTTTT
-,TRBV6-5,-,TRBJ2-7,CASSSGLEQYF,TGTGCCAGCAGTTCCGGGTTGGAGCAGTACTTC
TRBD1,TRBV4-2,-,TRBJ1-1,CASSQMGQDNTEAFF,TGTGCCAGCAGCCAGATGGGACAGGATAACACTGAAGCTTTCTTT
TRBD1,TRBV18,-,TRBJ1-2,CASSPTQGLDGYTF,TGTGCCAGCTCACCTACACAGGGGTTAGATGGCTACACCTTC
TRBD1,TRBV19,-,TRBJ2-7,CASSHRDRPPYEQYF,TGTGCCAGTAGTCACCGGGACAGGCCTCCCTACGAGCAGTACTTC
TRBD1,TRBV2,-,TRBJ1-5,CASSIGGASQPQHF,TGTGCCAGCTCTATAGGGGGCGCCTCTCAGCCCCAGCATTTT
-,TRBV6-1,-,TRBJ2-7,CASSPGSRYEQYF,TGTGCCAGCAGCCCCGGGTCCCGCTACGAGCAGTACTTC
TRBD1,TRBV5-5,-,TRBJ2-2,CASSRHRDRLEAGELFF,TGTGCCAGCAGCCGACATCGGGACAGGTTGGAGGCCGGGGAGCTGTTTTTT
TRBD2,TRBV7-2,-,TRBJ2-3,CASSLWIGDGLVTTDTQYF,TGTGCCAGCAGCTTATGGATTGGTGACGGACTAGTGACCACAGATACGCAGTATTTT